Included here is one T cell receptor beta chain sequence, with context. Its antigen is still unknown. This record belongs to a study of shared clonotypes between healthy human individuals. About the research overall: Ranging from 18 to 49 in age, donors were a couple of women and a few men.

General observations from the study: For naive CD4 cells, roughly 4.8% of clonotypes were shared across a handful of donors.

Germline V lookup: CDR1 MNHEY, CDR2 SVGAGI. Trimming shortened V by 2 bases and J by 3 bases, and 11 bases separated the two germline ends. There are 15 residues in the CDR3. Original processing methods: For the immunoSEQ data, sequences were junction-only without quality scores, so filtering differed. TCRdb's copy holds only in-frame clones and misses some; the assay was immunoSEQ multiplex PCR. Clonal size and the V and J genes are those of that table, whereas D and trimming came from the DNA. The sample lists 2,500,000 or so clones; around 94% were seen once. The receptor was isolated from a man between 18 and 35 years old in good health. The sequencing sample was made of naive CD4+ T cells sorted from blood. The subset: CD45RA+ positively selected. The chain is built from TRBV6-5 and TRBJ2-1; the D call may be TRBD1 or TRBD2 (5 bases each). The CDR3 is CASSYEGPGYNEQFF. In nucleotides, the CDR3 is TGTGCCAGCAGTTACGAGGGGCCAGGCTACAATGAGCAGTTCTTC.